This TCR beta chain was captured in a study of glioma-infiltrating T cells after dendritic cell vaccination. Overall study: Glioblastoma patients came from Phase I and II dendritic cell vaccination trials.

Sequencing used immunoSEQ multiplex PCR; TCRdb keeps in-frame clones, though not all of them. The sample lists around 100,000 clones, 80% to 85% seen once, with approximately 6.6% in the top ten. General study results and limits: Only a small number of patients had complete blood and tumor samples.

With respect to this clone: The antigen is not known.

V gave up 1 base and J gave up 8 bases; unmatched junction bases: 11. This CDR3 has 15 residues. The time point denotes: after dendritic cell vaccination, including at tumor progression/relapse. The sequences come from blood, collected after dendritic cell vaccination. The chain joins TRBV5-3 to TRBJ1-1; 7 bases fit TRBD1. TRBV5-3 has ORF status, its function being uncertain. The receptor's source is a human donor with glioblastoma. The CDR3 DNA reads as TGTGCCAGAAGCTTGCGGTCTGAGGGGGCAAAGGAAGCTTTCTTT. Translation gives CARSLRSEGAKEAFF.